This TCR beta chain was found in a study of shared clonotypes between healthy human individuals. Overall study context: There were three CD4 naive, three CD4 memory, two CD8 naive and one CD8 memory plates per donor.

In the case of this clone: What it binds is not known.

Findings of the study overall: Donor clonotype sharing was expected to depend on sequencing depth. Blood was the only sampled material, and tissue repertoires likely differ.

The CDR3 sequence is 15 residues long. The V end was cut by 6 bases, the J end by 0 bases, with 12 bases between. The V gene's germline CDR1 is SGHAT and CDR2 FQNNGV. All donors qualified as healthy HIV-negative adults and had experienced no recent acute infections or vaccinations. Here immunoSEQ multiplex PCR was the method, and the copy in TCRdb shows in-frame clones only, minus some. The top ten hold around 1.8% of the sample, which has about 680,000 clones, more than 70% seen once. Sequenced sample: memory CD4+ T cells sorted from blood. Subset denoted: CD45RA-negative fraction. The rearrangement uses TRBV11-2 and TRBJ1-3; no clear D. The sequence derives from a woman in her twenties or thirties in good health. Here the CDR3 DNA reads TGTGCCAGCAGATCCCCCCGGGACTCTGGAAACACCATATATTTT. Its translation: CASRSPRDSGNTIYF.